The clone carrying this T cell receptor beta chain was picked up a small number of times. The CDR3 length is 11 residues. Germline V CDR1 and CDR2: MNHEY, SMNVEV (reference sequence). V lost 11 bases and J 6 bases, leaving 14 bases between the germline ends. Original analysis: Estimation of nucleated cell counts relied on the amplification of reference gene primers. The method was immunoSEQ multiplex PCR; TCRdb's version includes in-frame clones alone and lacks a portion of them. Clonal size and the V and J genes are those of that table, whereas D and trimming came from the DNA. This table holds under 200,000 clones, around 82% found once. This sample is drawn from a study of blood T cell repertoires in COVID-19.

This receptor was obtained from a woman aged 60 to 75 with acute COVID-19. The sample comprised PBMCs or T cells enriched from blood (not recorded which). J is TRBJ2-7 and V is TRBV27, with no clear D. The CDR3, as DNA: TGTGCCCGAGCCCGGTGGGCCGAGCAGTACGTC. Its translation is CARARWAEQYV.